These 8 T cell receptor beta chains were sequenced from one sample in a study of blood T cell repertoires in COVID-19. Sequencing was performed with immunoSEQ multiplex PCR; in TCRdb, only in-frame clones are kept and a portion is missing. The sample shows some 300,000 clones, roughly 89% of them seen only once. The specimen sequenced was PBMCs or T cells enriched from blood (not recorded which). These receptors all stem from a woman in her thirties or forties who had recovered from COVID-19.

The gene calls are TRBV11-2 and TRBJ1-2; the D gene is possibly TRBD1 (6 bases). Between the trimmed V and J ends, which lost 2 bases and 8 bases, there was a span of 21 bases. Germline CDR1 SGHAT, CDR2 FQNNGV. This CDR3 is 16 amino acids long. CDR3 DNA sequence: TGTGCCAGCAGCTTACTAAGGGGGACCGGGGATAGAGGCTACACCTTC. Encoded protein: CASSLLRGTGDRGYTF.

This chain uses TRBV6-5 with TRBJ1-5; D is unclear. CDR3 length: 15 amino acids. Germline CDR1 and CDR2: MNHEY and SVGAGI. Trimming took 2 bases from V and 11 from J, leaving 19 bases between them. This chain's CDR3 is CASSYRNEGPWAQHF. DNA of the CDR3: TGTGCCAGCAGTTACCGAAACGAGGGCCCCTGGGCCCAGCATTTT.

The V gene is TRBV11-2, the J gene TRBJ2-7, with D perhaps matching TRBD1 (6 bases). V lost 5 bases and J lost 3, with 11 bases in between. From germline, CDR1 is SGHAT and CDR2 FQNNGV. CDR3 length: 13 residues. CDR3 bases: TGTGCCAGCAGCGTGGCGGACAGCTACGAGCAGTACTTC. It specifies CASSVADSYEQYF.

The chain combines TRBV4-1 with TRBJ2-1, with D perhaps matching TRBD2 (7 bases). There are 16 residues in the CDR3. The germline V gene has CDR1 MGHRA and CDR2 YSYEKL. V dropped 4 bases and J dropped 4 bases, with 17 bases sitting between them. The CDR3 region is CASSPLRGGQYNEQFF. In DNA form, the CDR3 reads TGCGCCAGCAGCCCCCTGAGGGGGGGGCAGTACAATGAGCAGTTCTTC.

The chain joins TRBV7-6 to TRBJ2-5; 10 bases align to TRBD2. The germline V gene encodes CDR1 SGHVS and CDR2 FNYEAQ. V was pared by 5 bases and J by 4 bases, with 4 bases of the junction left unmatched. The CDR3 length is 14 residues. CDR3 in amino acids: CASSLRTSGETQYF. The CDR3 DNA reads TGTGCCAGCAGCCTAAGGACTAGCGGAGAGACCCAGTACTTC.

This CDR3 is CASRTNGGVYGYTF. CDR3 bases: TGTGCCAGTCGAACGAACGGAGGGGTCTATGGCTACACCTTC. This chain connects TRBV19 to TRBJ1-2, with D possibly TRBD1 on 5 matching bases. From germline, CDR1 is LNHDA and CDR2 SQIVND (reference sequence). The CDR3 is 14 residues long. The V end was cut by 8 bases, the J end by 4 bases, with 17 bases between.

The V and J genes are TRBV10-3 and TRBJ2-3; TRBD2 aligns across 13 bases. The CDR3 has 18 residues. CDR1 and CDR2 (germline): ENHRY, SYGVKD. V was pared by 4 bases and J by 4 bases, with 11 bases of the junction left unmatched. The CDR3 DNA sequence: TGTGCCATCAGTGGCGGACTAGCGGGGGCTACCGGCCCAGATACGCAGTATTTT. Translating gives CAISGGLAGATGPDTQYF.

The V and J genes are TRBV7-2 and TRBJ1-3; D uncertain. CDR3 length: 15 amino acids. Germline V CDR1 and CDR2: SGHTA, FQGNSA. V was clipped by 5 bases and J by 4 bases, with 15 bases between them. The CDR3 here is CASSPHAARGNTIYF. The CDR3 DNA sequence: TGTGCCAGCAGCCCGCATGCGGCGCGAGGAAACACCATATATTTT.